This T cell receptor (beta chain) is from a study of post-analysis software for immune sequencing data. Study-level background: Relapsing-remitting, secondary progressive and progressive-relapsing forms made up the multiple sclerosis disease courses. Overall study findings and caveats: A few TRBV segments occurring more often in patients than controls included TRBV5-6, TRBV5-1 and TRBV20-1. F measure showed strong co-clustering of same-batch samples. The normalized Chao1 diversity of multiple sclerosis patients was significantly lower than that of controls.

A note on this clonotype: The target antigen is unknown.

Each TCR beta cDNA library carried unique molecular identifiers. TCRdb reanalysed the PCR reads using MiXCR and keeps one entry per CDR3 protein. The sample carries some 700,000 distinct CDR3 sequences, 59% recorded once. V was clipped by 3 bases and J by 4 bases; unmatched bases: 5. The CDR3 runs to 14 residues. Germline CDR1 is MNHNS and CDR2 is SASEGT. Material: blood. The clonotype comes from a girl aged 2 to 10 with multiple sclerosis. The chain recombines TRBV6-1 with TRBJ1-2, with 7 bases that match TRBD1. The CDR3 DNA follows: TGTGCCAGCAGTGATGGGACAGCGGTCTATGGCTACACCTTC. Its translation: CASSDGTAVYGYTF.